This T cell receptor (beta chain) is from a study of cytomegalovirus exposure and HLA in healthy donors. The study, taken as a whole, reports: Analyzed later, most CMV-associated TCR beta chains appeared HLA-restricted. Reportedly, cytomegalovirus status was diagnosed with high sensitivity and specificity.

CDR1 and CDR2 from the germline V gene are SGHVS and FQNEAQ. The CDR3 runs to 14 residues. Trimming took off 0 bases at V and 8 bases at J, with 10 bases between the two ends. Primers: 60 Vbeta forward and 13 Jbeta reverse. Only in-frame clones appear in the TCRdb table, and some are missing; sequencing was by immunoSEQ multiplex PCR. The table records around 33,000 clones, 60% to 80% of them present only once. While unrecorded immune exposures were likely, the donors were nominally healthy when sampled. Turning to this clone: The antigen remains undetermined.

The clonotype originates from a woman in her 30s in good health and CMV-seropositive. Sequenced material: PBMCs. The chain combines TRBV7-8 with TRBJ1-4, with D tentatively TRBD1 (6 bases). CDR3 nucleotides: TGTGCCAGCAGCTTAGCGGGAGGGGGGGAAAAACTGTTTTTT. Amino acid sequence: CASSLAGGGEKLFF.